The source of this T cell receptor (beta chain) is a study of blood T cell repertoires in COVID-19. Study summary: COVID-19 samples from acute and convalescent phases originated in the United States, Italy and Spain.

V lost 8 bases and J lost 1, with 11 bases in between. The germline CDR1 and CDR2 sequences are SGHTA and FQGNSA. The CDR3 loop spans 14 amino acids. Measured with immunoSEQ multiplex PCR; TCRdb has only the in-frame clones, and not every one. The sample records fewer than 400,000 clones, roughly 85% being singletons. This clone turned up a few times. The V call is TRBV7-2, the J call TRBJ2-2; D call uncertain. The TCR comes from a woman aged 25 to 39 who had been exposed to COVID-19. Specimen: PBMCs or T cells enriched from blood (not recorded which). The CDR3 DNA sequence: TGTGCCAGCGGGTTGAGGAGGAACACCGGGGAGCTGTTTTTT. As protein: CASGLRRNTGELFF.